These 13 T cell receptor beta chains were all obtained from the same sample, sequenced in a study of vaccination and CD4 T cells after COVID-19. The sample's treatment: roughly 10-day PBMC culture with coronavirus spike peptide pools or control peptides (ViraFEST assay). These receptors have no known antigen. Researchers used the Oncomine TCR Beta short-read assay to sequence DNA from cultured CD4+ T cells. Via MiXCR, TCRdb re-called the PCR reads, giving one row per CDR3 protein. The sample lists over 15,000 distinct CDR3 sequences, 45% to 65% occurring once. Sequencing was done on a sample of CD4+ T cells from blood, cultured in vitro. These receptors came from a human donor who had recovered from COVID-19.

This clonotype was seen just once. The V and J genes are TRBV11-3 and TRBJ2-2, with TRBD1 as a possible D gene (5 bases). The CDR3 is 16 residues long. The germline V gene has CDR1 SGHNT and CDR2 YENEEA. V was trimmed by 1 base and J by 1 base, leaving 10 bases between them. The CDR3: CASSLGFDRNTGELFF. In DNA form, the CDR3 reads TGTGCCAGCAGCTTAGGATTCGACAGGAACACCGGGGAGCTGTTTTTT.

The chain is built from TRBV5-1 and TRBJ1-6, with 7 bases fitting TRBD1. The J segment lost 8 bases and the V segment lost 4 bases, leaving 12 bases of the junction unmatched. This CDR3 is 16 amino acids long. Per the germline V gene, CDR1 is SGHRS and CDR2 is YFSETQ. Here the CDR3 DNA reads TGCGCCAGCAGCATGGAGGGGGCTGTACAGGATTCACCCCTCCACTTT. Its protein product is CASSMEGAVQDSPLHF. The variable domain in full, with the rest retrieved from reference TRBV5-1 and TRBJ1-6, is KAGVTQTPRYLIKTRGQQVTLSCSPISGHRSVSWYQQTPGQGLQFLFEYFSETQRNKGNFPGRFSGRQFSNSRSEMNVSTLELGDSALYLCASSMEGAVQDSPLHFGNGTRLTVT.

The chain uses TRBV20-1 and TRBJ2-2, with D perhaps matching TRBD2 (5 bases). CDR3 length: 14 residues. Trimming shortened V by 6 bases and J by 5 bases, and 16 bases separated the two germline ends. Germline assignment: CDR1 DFQATT and CDR2 SNEGSKA (reference sequence). The CDR3 protein is CSARKGAHTGELFF. CDR3 nucleotides: TGCAGTGCGCGGAAGGGAGCGCATACCGGGGAGCTGTTTTTT.

The J gene is TRBJ1-1, the V gene TRBV28, with D perhaps matching TRBD1 (5 bases). The V end was cut by 4 bases, the J end by 6 bases, with 18 bases between. Germline CDR1 reads MDHEN; CDR2 reads SYDVKM. CDR3 length: 15 amino acids. This chain's CDR3 is CASSWGAGGFSEAFF. The CDR3 nucleotides are TGTGCCAGCAGTTGGGGTGCGGGGGGGTTCTCTGAAGCTTTCTTT. The whole variable domain, filled in from reference TRBV28 and TRBJ1-1, reads DVKVTQSSRYLVKRTGEKVFLECVQDMDHENMFWYRQDPGLGLRLIYFSYDVKMKEKGDIPEGYSVSREKKERFSLILESASTNQTSMYLCASSWGAGGFSEAFFGQGTRLTVV.

In the case of this clonotype: The junction departs from the called germline gene at one end, perhaps through a read error. The gene calls are TRBV5-1 and TRBJ2-5; D may be TRBD1 (6 bases). The CDR3 has 13 residues. Germline CDR1 SGHRS, CDR2 YFSETQ. The CDR3 DNA follows: TGCGCCAGCAGCCCGGGACACCAGGAGACCCAGTACTTC. This codes for CASSPGHQETQYF. Drawing the rest from reference TRBV5-1 and TRBJ2-5, the complete variable domain is KAGVTQTPRYLIKTRGQQVTLSCSPISGHRSVSWYQQTPGQGLQFLFEYFSETQRNKGNFPGRFSGRQFSNSRSEMNVSTLELGDSALYLCASSPGHQETQYFGPGTRLLVL.

This clonotype has more than one count but fewer than ten. The chain is built from TRBV7-2 and TRBJ1-2; no clear D gene. The germline CDR1 and CDR2 sequences are SGHTA and FQGNSA. V was clipped by 0 bases and J by 4 bases, with 9 bases between them. This CDR3 is 14 amino acids long. The CDR3 coding sequence is TGTGCCAGCAGCTTAGCGACAATCCCCTATGGCTACACCTTC. It codes for CASSLATIPYGYTF. Full variable domain (outside the CDR3, taken from reference TRBV7-2 and TRBJ1-2): GAGVSQSPSNKVTEKGKDVELRCDPISGHTALYWYRQSLGQGLEFLIYFQGNSAPDKSGLPSDRFSAERTGGSVSTLTIQRTQQEDSAVYLCASSLATIPYGYTFGSGTRLTVV.

J is TRBJ2-7 and V is TRBV20-1, with D possibly being TRBD2 (6 bases). The V gene lost 0 bases and the J gene lost 2 bases, with 14 bases spanning the gap. The CDR3 length is 15 residues. Germline V gene lookup returns CDR1 DFQATT and CDR2 SNEGSKA (reference sequence). The CDR3 bases are TGCAGTGCTAGAGATCGGCGGAGGGACCCCTACGAGCAGTACTTC. Translating gives CSARDRRRDPYEQYF.

The genes are TRBV21-1 and TRBJ2-7. TRBV21-1 is an annotated pseudogene. The CDR3 consists of 14 residues. CDR3 sequence (DNA): TGTGCCAGCAGCTCAAGAAGCTTTCTTTACGAGCAGTACTTC. It is translated as CASSSRSFLYEQYF.

As for this clonotype: A clone one base away is much larger, so this may be a read error. The chain has TRBV19 and TRBJ2-7, with D maybe TRBD1 (6 bases). Between the trimmed V and J ends, which lost 6 bases and 5 bases, there was a span of 17 bases. CDR3 length equals 14 residues. The germline V gene encodes CDR1 LNHDA and CDR2 SQIVND (reference sequence). This chain's CDR3 is CASRRQGSGNEQYF. In nucleotides, the CDR3 is TGTGCCAGTAGACGTCAGGGGAGTGGAAACGAGCAGTACTTC.

This chain joins TRBV7-8 and TRBJ2-3; D not resolved. The germline V gene encodes CDR1 SGHVS and CDR2 FQNEAQ. The CDR3 consists of 13 residues. Deletions cut 5 bases from V and 6 bases from J, with 12 bases between. The CDR3 sequence: CASSQDLADTQYF. The CDR3 bases are TGTGCCAGCAGCCAAGACCTCGCGGATACGCAGTATTTT.

The chain links TRBV6-5 to TRBJ2-7; D unresolved. V was pared by 4 bases and J by 4 bases, with 8 bases between. Germline loops: CDR1 MNHEY, CDR2 SVGAGI. The CDR3 loop spans 12 amino acids. CDR3 loop: CASSSRLYEQYF. In nucleotides, the CDR3 is TGTGCCAGCAGTTCTCGACTGTACGAGCAGTACTTC.

This clonotype turned up a few times. V usage is TRBV11-3 and J usage is TRBJ1-1, with no clear D. Trimming took 5 bases from V and 0 from J, leaving 22 bases between them. This CDR3 comprises 18 residues. CDR1 and CDR2 from the germline V gene are SGHNT and YENEEA. This CDR3 reads CASSRQGSWGEMNTEAFF. CDR3 coding DNA: TGTGCCAGCAGCCGCCAAGGTTCGTGGGGAGAAATGAACACTGAAGCTTTCTTT. The full variable domain, completed using reference TRBV11-3 and TRBJ1-1, is EAGVVQSPRYKIIEKKQPVAFWCNPISGHNTLYWYLQNLGQGPELLIRYENEEAVDDSQLPKDRFSAERLKGVDSTLKIQPAELGDSAVYLCASSRQGSWGEMNTEAFFGQGTRLTVV.

This chain uses TRBV20-1 with TRBJ2-3, with unresolved D. Germline CDR1 DFQATT, CDR2 SNEGSKA (reference sequence). Trimming took 0 bases from V and 5 from J, leaving 15 bases between them. This CDR3 is built from 15 residues. The CDR3 is CSARDWTHPRDTQYF. In nucleotides, the CDR3 is TGCAGTGCTAGAGATTGGACCCACCCCCGAGATACGCAGTATTTT.